One sample yielded the 9 T cell receptor beta chains listed below, sequenced in a study of blood T cell repertoires in COVID-19. This table comes from immunoSEQ multiplex PCR, and its TCRdb copy is limited to in-frame clones, with some not included. The table has around 72,000 clones, roughly 88% seen once. The specimen was peripheral blood. These receptors originate from a man aged 45 to 65 with acute or convalescent COVID-19.

This rearrangement joins TRBV7-9 to TRBJ1-4; 8 nucleotides agree with TRBD1. The CDR3 contains 15 residues. Per the germline V gene, CDR1 is SEHNR and CDR2 is FQNEAQ (reference sequence). Unmatched junction bases numbered 2, after V lost 5 bases and J lost 0 bases. CDR3 loop: CASSGGQATNEKLFF. As DNA, the CDR3 is TGTGCCAGCAGCGGGGGACAGGCAACTAATGAAAAACTGTTTTTT.

The rearrangement uses TRBV5-4 and TRBJ2-1; TRBD1 matches 9 bases. CDR3 length: 18 amino acids. Germline CDR1 and CDR2: SGHNT and YYREEE (reference sequence). V was clipped by 0 bases and J by 4 bases; unmatched bases: 11. CDR3 sequence (DNA): TGTGCCAGCAGCTTGGCCCTAGGACAGGGGAATTCTTACAATGAGCAGTTCTTC. The encoded protein is CASSLALGQGNSYNEQFF.

This clone has a single count. The J gene is TRBJ2-7, the V gene TRBV4-2; TRBD1 matches at 12 bases. V was pared by 5 bases and J by 4 bases, with 3 bases of the junction left unmatched. The germline gives CDR1 LGHNA, CDR2 YNFKEQ. This CDR3 comprises 14 residues. In nucleotides, the CDR3 is TGTGCCAGCAGCGGGGACAGGGGGCCTTACGAGCAGTACTTC. Amino acids: CASSGDRGPYEQYF.

V gene TRBV18 combines with J gene TRBJ1-5, with D hard to call. This CDR3 contains 16 residues. V was pared by 2 bases and J by 0 bases, with 11 bases between. The germline V gene has CDR1 KGHSH and CDR2 LQKENI. The CDR3 bases are TGTGCCAGCTCACCAAACTGGGCCACTAGCAATCAGCCCCAGCATTTT. This codes for CASSPNWATSNQPQHF.

V is TRBV30 and J is TRBJ1-1, with D perhaps TRBD1 (6 bases). The CDR3 extends over 15 amino acids. The germline V and J ends were trimmed by 2 bases and 5 bases, with 18 bases remaining between them. Germline V gives CDR1 GTSNPN, CDR2 SVGIG (reference sequence). The CDR3 loop reads CAWSPHRVKGTEAFF. CDR3 sequence (DNA): TGTGCCTGGAGTCCTCACAGGGTGAAAGGTACTGAAGCTTTCTTT.

This chain joins TRBV6-2 or TRBV6-3 and TRBJ2-3, with 9 bases that match TRBD2. V shed 0 bases, J shed 5 bases, and the junction held 6 bases outside the gene matches. The CDR3 is 16 amino acids. From germline, CDR1 is MNHEY and CDR2 SVGEGT. CDR3 sequence reads: CASSYSGSGGLDTQYF. The CDR3 nucleotides read TGTGCCAGCAGTTACTCGGGTAGCGGGGGCCTAGATACGCAGTATTTT.

The J gene is TRBJ2-1, the V gene TRBV5-1; TRBD1 aligns across 7 bases. Looked up from germline, CDR1 is SGHRS and CDR2 is YFSETQ. This CDR3 contains 16 residues. After removal of 4 bases from V and 2 bases from J, the junction contained 9 bases not matched to a gene. As DNA, the CDR3 is TGCGCCAGCAGCCCCCCCAGACAGGGCGCCTACAATGAGCAGTTCTTC. Encoded protein: CASSPPRQGAYNEQFF.

V and J are TRBV30 and TRBJ1-1, with D perhaps matching TRBD1 (5 bases). Germline V gives CDR1 GTSNPN, CDR2 SVGIG (reference sequence). The length of the CDR3 is 12 residues. Deletions cut 6 bases from V and 4 bases from J, with 12 bases between. The CDR3 loop reads CACDGGITEAFF. The CDR3 DNA reads TGTGCCTGTGACGGGGGAATCACTGAAGCTTTCTTT. Complete variable domain (other parts from reference TRBV30 and TRBJ1-1): SQTIHQWPATLVQPVGSPLSLECTVEGTSNPNLYWYRQAAGRGLQLLFYSVGIGQISSEVPQNLSASRPQDRQFILSSKKLLLSDSGFYLCACDGGITEAFFGQGTRLTVV.

The chain combines TRBV9 with TRBJ2-3, with 11 nucleotides matching TRBD2. Germline lookup yields CDR1 SGDLS and CDR2 YYNGEE. With V trimmed by 4 bases and J by 6 bases, 7 bases remained unmatched. There are 15 residues in the CDR3. CDR3 loop: CASSFSGGAGDTQYF. CDR3 nucleotides: TGTGCCAGCAGCTTTAGCGGGGGGGCCGGTGATACGCAGTATTTT.